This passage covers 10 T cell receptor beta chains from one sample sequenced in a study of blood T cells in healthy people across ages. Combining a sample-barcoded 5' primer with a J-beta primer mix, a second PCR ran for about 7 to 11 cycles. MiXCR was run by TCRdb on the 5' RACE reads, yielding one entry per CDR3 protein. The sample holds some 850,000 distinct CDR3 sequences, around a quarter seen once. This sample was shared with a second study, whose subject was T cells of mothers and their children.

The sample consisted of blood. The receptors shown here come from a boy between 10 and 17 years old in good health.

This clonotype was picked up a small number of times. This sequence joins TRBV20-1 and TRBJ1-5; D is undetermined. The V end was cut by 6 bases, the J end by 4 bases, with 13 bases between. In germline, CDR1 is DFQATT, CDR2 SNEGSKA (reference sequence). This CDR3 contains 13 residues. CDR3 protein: CSAPSAGNQPQHF. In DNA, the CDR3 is TGCAGTGCCCCATCGGCGGGGAATCAGCCCCAGCATTTT.

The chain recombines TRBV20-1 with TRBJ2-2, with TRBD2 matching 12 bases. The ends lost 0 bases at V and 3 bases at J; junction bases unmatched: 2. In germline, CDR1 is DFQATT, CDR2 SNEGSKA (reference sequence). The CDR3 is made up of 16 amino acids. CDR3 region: CSARELAGGDTGELFF. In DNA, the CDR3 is TGCAGTGCTAGAGAGCTAGCGGGGGGGGACACCGGGGAGCTGTTTTTT.

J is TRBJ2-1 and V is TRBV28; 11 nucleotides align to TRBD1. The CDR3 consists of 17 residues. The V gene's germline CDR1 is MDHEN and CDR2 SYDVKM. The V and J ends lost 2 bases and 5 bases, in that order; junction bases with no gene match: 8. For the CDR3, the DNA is TGTGCCAGCAGTTTAGGCGCCGGACAGGGGGCCCACAATGAGCAGTTCTTC. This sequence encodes CASSLGAGQGAHNEQFF.

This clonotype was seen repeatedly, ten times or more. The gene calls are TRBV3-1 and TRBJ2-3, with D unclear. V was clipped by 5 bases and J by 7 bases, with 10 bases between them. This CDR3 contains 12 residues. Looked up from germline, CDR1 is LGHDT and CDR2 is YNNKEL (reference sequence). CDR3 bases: TGTGCCAGCAGCTCTTACACCCATACGCAGTATTTT. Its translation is CASSSYTHTQYF.

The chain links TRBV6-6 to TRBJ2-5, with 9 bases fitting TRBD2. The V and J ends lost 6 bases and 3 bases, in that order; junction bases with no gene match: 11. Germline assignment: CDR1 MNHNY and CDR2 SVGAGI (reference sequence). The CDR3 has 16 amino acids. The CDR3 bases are TGTGCCAGCAGGTTGGCGGGGGGGCAGGTGGAAGAGACCCAGTACTTC. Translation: CASRLAGGQVEETQYF.

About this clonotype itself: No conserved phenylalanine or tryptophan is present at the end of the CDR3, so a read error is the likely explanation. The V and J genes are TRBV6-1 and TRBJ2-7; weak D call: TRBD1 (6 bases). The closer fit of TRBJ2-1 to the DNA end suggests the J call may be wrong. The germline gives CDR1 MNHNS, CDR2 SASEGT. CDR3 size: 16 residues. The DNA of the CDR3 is TGTGCCAGCAGTGAAGCGGCAGGGGTGGCCTACAATGAGCAGTTCTTG. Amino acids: CASSEAAGVAYNEQFL.

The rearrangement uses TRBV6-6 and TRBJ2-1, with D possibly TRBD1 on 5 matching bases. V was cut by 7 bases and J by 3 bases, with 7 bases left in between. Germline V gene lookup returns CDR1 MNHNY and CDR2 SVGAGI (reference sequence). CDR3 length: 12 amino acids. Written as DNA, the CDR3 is TGTGCCAGCATGGACAACTACAATGAGCAGTTCTTC. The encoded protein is CASMDNYNEQFF.

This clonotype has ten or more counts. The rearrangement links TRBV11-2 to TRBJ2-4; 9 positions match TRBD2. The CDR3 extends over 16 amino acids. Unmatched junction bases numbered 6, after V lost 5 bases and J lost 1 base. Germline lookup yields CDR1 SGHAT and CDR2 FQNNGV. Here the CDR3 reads CASSPGLASAKNIQYF. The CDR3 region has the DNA TGTGCCAGCAGCCCGGGACTAGCCTCCGCCAAAAACATTCAGTACTTC.

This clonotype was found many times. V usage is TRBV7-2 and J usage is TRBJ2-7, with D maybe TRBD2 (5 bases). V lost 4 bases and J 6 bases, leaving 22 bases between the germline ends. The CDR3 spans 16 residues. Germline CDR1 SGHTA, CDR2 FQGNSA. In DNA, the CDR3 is TGTGCCAGCAGCTACAGAGGAGGAGGAACTAATTTCGAGCAGTACTTC. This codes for CASSYRGGGTNFEQYF.

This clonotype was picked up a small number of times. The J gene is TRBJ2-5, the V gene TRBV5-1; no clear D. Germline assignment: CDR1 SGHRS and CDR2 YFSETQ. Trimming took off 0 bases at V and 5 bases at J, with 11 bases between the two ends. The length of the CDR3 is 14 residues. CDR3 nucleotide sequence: TGCGCCAGCAGCTTGGTTCCGGGTTCTGAGACCCAGTACTTC. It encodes CASSLVPGSETQYF.